Listed below are T cell receptor beta chains from one sample, sequenced in a study of T cells in Graves' hyperthyroidism and ophthalmopathy. TCRdb re-derived calls from the multiplex PCR reads in MiXCR, one entry per CDR3 protein. Of around 350,000 distinct CDR3 sequences listed, about 16% are singletons. Sequenced: blood. The receptors were gathered from a woman in her sixties or seventies with Graves' ophthalmopathy. CDR3s include the opening cysteine and the closing phenylalanine or tryptophan. A D gene is named only where the DNA matches it firmly. Not every row has a clone size; where given, it reads once, few, many or a size class.

clone size	D gene	V gene	J gene	CDR3 DNA	CDR3 protein
many	TRBD2	TRBV20-1	TRBJ2-1	TGCAGTGCTAGATCTAGCGGGAGGGCCGACAATGAGCAGTTCTTC	CSARSSGRADNEQFF
few	.	TRBV20-1	TRBJ2-3	TGCAGTGCTAGCCCATCGGGGGGGGAGGGGGCGACAGATACGCAGTATTTT	CSASPSGGEGATDTQYF
.	.	TRBV30	TRBJ1-6	TGTGCCTGGAGGCCCATGGGGAATTCACCCCTCCACTTT	CAWRPMGNSPLHF
.	TRBD1	TRBV28	TRBJ1-5	TGTGCCAGCGGAACGACAGGGTTCGATCAGCCCCAGCATTTT	CASGTTGFDQPQHF
.	TRBD1	TRBV7-8	TRBJ2-7	TGTGCCAGCAGCTCCAAAAGGGGACAGCCGGAGCAGTACTTC	CASSSKRGQPEQYF
many	.	TRBV6-2/TRBV6-3	TRBJ1-2	TGTGCCAGTAGTTACGGCTTCTCGGGGGCAGGCCCGACCTATGGCTACACCTTC	CASSYGFSGAGPTYGYTF
many	TRBD2	TRBV3-1	TRBJ2-2	TGTGCCAGCAGCCATTCTAGCGGAGACACCGGGGAGCTGTTTTTT	CASSHSSGDTGELFF
few	.	TRBV4-2	TRBJ1-1	TGTGCCAGCAGCCAAGATCGGACGCGTACTGAAGCTTTCTTT	CASSQDRTRTEAFF
many	TRBD1	TRBV12-3/TRBV12-4	TRBJ2-3	TGTGCCAGCAGTTTGGGACAGGCCCGCACAGATACGCAGTATTTT	CASSLGQARTDTQYF
many	TRBD2	TRBV15	TRBJ2-1	TGTGCCACCAGCAGAGATGGGACTAGCGTGAATGAGCAGTTCTTC	CATSRDGTSVNEQFF
many	TRBD2	TRBV5-1	TRBJ2-1	TGCGCCAGCAGCCTCCAGCCGGGAGGCAACAATGAGCAGTTCTTC	CASSLQPGGNNEQFF
many	TRBD1	TRBV18	TRBJ2-5	TGTGCCAGCTCTACAGGGGGAAGGGAGACCCAGTACTTC	CASSTGGRETQYF
many	TRBD1	TRBV6-1	TRBJ1-2	TGTGCCAGCGGACCGGGACAGGGGGCGGGTGGCTACACCTTC	CASGPGQGAGGYTF
many	.	TRBV5-1	TRBJ2-5	TGCGCCAGCAGCCCTCGCGCAGGCTGGCTGGAGACCCAGTACTTC	CASSPRAGWLETQYF
many	.	TRBV10-2	TRBJ2-1	TGCGCCAGCAGTGTTACGCGGGCCCGGAGCAATGAGCAGTTCTTC	CASSVTRARSNEQFF
many	TRBD1	TRBV6-2/TRBV6-3	TRBJ1-1	TGTGCCAGCAGTCAACATACAGGGGGGAACACTGAAGCTTTCTTT	CASSQHTGGNTEAFF
.	TRBD2	TRBV24-1	TRBJ2-1	TGTGCCACCAGCACTCTTAGCGGGAGGCGCGGCAATGAGCAGTTCTTC	CATSTLSGRRGNEQFF
.	.	TRBV11-2	TRBJ2-3	TGTGCCAGCTCGGTCACGGGACCAGGGGCCGAGGTCACAGATACGCAGTATTTT	CASSVTGPGAEVTDTQYF
many	TRBD1	TRBV6-2/TRBV6-3	TRBJ2-7	TGTGCCAGCAGCCTCCGACAGGGCGGCGAGCAGTACTTC	CASSLRQGGEQYF
.	TRBD2	TRBV9	TRBJ2-3	TGTGCCAGCAGCGTAGCCACGCGGGGGACTAGCGGGAGAAGTACGCAGTATTTT	CASSVATRGTSGRSTQYF
many	.	TRBV5-6	TRBJ2-5	TGTGCCAGCAGCTACGACATTCAAGAGACCCAGTACTTC	CASSYDIQETQYF
few	.	TRBV28	TRBJ1-5	TGTGCCAGCAGTTTTCATTTGGGTAGCAATCAGCCCCAGCATTTT	CASSFHLGSNQPQHF
few	.	TRBV5-1	TRBJ2-3	TGCGCCAGCAGCTTGAGGACAAATGAAGTAGCAGATACGCAGTATTTT	CASSLRTNEVADTQYF
.	TRBD2	TRBV30	TRBJ2-3	TGTGCCTGGAGTGGGGGACTAGCGGGTTGGAGCACAGATACGCAGTATTTT	CAWSGGLAGWSTDTQYF
.	.	TRBV27	TRBJ2-7	TGTGCCAGCAGTTTACCCGGCAGGGTCTACGAGCAGTACTTC	CASSLPGRVYEQYF
.	TRBD2	TRBV19	TRBJ2-3	TGTGCCAGTAGTATCCCGCGGGAGGGCACAGATACGCAGTATTTT	CASSIPREGTDTQYF
few	TRBD2	TRBV5-5	TRBJ2-7	TGTGCCAGCCACTCCACGGGGGGGCCATACGAGCAGTACTTC	CASHSTGGPYEQYF
many	TRBD1	TRBV27	TRBJ2-7	TGTGCCAGCAGTTTCATGGACAGGGGGGGATCCTACGAGCAGTACTTC	CASSFMDRGGSYEQYF
few	.	TRBV20-1	TRBJ2-2	TGCAGTGCTCACAAGACGGGGGCCGAATTGGCCGGGGAGCTGTTTTTT	CSAHKTGAELAGELFF
.	.	TRBV24-1	TRBJ1-5	TGTGCCACCAGTGATCAACGGGGGCTCCAGCATTTT	CATSDQRGLQHF
many	TRBD2	TRBV20-1	TRBJ2-1	TGCAGTGCAGCGGAGCTAGCGGGGTACAATGAGCAGTTCTTC	CSAAELAGYNEQFF
many	.	TRBV3-1	TRBJ1-6	TGTGCCAGCAGCCTCGGCGGTGGGAATTCACCCCTCCACTTT	CASSLGGGNSPLHF
.	TRBD1	TRBV20-1	TRBJ2-7	TGCAGTGTTCCGGGACAGGGAGATGGCGAGCAGTACTTC	CSVPGQGDGEQYF
many	TRBD2	TRBV15	TRBJ2-1	TGTGCCACCAGCAGTAGCGGGCCCTCCTACAATGAGCAGTTCTTC	CATSSSGPSYNEQFF
.	.	TRBV7-6	TRBJ2-7	TGTGCCAGCAGCCCCCTCCCGGGACCCTACGAGCAGTACTTC	CASSPLPGPYEQYF
many	.	TRBV2	TRBJ2-1	TGTGCCAGCAGCCCCCGGGGGGCTCTCCTGAATGAGCAGTTCTTC	CASSPRGALLNEQFF
many	TRBD2	TRBV28	TRBJ2-1	TGTGCCATCCAGACAGGGTCGGGACTAGCGGGAGGTGAGCAGTTCTTC	CAIQTGSGLAGGEQFF
many	.	TRBV3-1	TRBJ1-1	TGTGCCAGCAGCCCCTTTGAGGGCTCGGGCACTGAAGCTTTCTTT	CASSPFEGSGTEAFF
many	.	TRBV5-6	TRBJ2-5	TGTGCCAGCAGCTCCACAGGGATCGAGACCCAGTACTTC	CASSSTGIETQYF
.	TRBD2	TRBV12-5	TRBJ2-3	TGTGCTAGTGGTTTGGCCGGGGGGGCTCCACACATAGATACGCAGTATTTT	CASGLAGGAPHIDTQYF
many	.	TRBV30	TRBJ1-5	TGTGCCTGGAGTCGGCAGGGGATACAGCCCCAGCATTTT	CAWSRQGIQPQHF
.	.	TRBV7-8	TRBJ1-1	TGTGCCAGCAGCTTGGGTGCGGGTACGGGTGAAGCTTTCTTT	CASSLGAGTGEAFF
few	.	TRBV24-1	TRBJ1-2	TGTGCCACCAGTGTAGCAGGGAACTATGGCTACACCTTC	CATSVAGNYGYTF
few	.	TRBV5-1	TRBJ2-5	TGCGCCAGCAGCTTGGAAGCTACCCAACAAGAGACCCAGTACTTC	CASSLEATQQETQYF
.	TRBD2	TRBV24-1	TRBJ2-4	TGTGCCACCAGTGACGGGACTAGCCCCAAAAACATTCAGTACTTC	CATSDGTSPKNIQYF
few	.	TRBV29-1	TRBJ1-1	TGCAGCGGACATCAGGTGGTTGGAGGCACTGAAGCTTTCTTT	CSGHQVVGGTEAFF
many	TRBD2	TRBV3-1	TRBJ2-3	TGTGCCAGCAGCCAAGGGGGACTAGTCACAGATACGCAGTATTTT	CASSQGGLVTDTQYF
many	.	TRBV5-1	TRBJ2-2	TGCGCCAGCAGCGAGGACAACACCGGGGAGCTGTTTTTT	CASSEDNTGELFF
.	TRBD1	TRBV6-2/TRBV6-3	TRBJ2-3	TGTGCCAGCGCCATGGGACAGGTGGGAGATACGCAGTATTTT	CASAMGQVGDTQYF
.	TRBD1	TRBV2	TRBJ2-3	TGTGCCAGCAGTTGGACAGGGAAAGCAGATACGCAGTATTTT	CASSWTGKADTQYF
few	.	TRBV4-1	TRBJ2-1	TGCGCCAGCAGCCAAGATTTGCCAGGGCTTGGTGAGCAGTTCTTC	CASSQDLPGLGEQFF
.	.	TRBV5-4	TRBJ2-3	TGTGCCAGCAACACCGGCGGTCCCACAGATACGCAGTATTTT	CASNTGGPTDTQYF
few	.	TRBV7-2	TRBJ1-4	TGTGCCAGCAGCCGCACGGGGCTACGAGATGAAAAACTGTTTTTT	CASSRTGLRDEKLFF
many	TRBD1	TRBV12-3/TRBV12-4	TRBJ2-1	TGTGCCAGCGTCAGGGGGCGTGAGCAGTTCTTC	CASVRGREQFF
many	TRBD1	TRBV11-2	TRBJ2-7	TGTGCCAGCAGCCCCTGGGACAGCCCCTACGAGCAGTACTTC	CASSPWDSPYEQYF
many	TRBD1	TRBV27	TRBJ1-1	TGTGCCAGCAGTACCGACAGGGGACTCACTGAAGCTTTCTTT	CASSTDRGLTEAFF
.	TRBD2	TRBV10-3	TRBJ2-7	TGTGCCATCAGAGCGGGACTAGCGGGATCCGAGCAGTACTTC	CAIRAGLAGSEQYF
.	TRBD1	TRBV19	TRBJ1-5	TGTGCCAGTAGTCTCCAGACAGGGTTGCCCCAGCATTTT	CASSLQTGLPQHF
.	TRBD2	TRBV12-5	TRBJ2-1	TGTGCTAGTTCGCTGGCAAGCGGGAGTATAAAGGATGAGCAGTTCTTC	CASSLASGSIKDEQFF
once	.	TRBV9	TRBJ2-5	TGTGCCAGTGGCCGGAGGGGAGAGACCCAGTACTTC	CASGRRGETQYF